The clone carrying this TCR beta chain was found many times. Time point described: patch test 3, about 24 weeks after DPC sensitization. Described treatment: therapeutic diphenylcyclopropenone sensitization with weekly scalp DPC. The template was total RNA from unfractionated whole blood. In the authors' methods: Sequenced samples showed a median of 95,638 TCRs each, with counts running from roughly 23,000 to 700,000. TCRdb reprocessed the RACE reads via MiXCR and lists one record per CDR3 protein. These V and J calls derive from TCRdb rather than the authors' analysis. The data show approximately 30,000 distinct CDR3 sequences, approximately 5.8% seen once. This sample is part of a study of human T cells and chemical hapten exposure. Study in general: On 2 cm by 2 cm of upper inner arm skin, sensitization was performed with 2% DPC. The study patch tested 0.01% DPC on the upper back and read results at 6 days.

Between the trimmed V and J ends, which lost 6 bases and 2 bases, there was a span of 16 bases. The CDR3 runs to 15 residues. Looked up from germline, CDR1 is SGHTA and CDR2 is FQGNSA. This rearrangement joins TRBV7-2 to TRBJ1-2; no clear D gene. The sequence derives from a man aged 25-45 years with alopecia areata. Some clones in this sample may be carry-over from other donors' samples. This specimen consisted of whole blood, obtained in connection with sensitization to the hapten diphenylcyclopropenone (DPC). CDR3 sequence reads: CASSLRAGENYGYTF. The CDR3 DNA follows: TGTGCCAGCAGTTTAAGGGCAGGTGAAAACTATGGCTACACCTTC.